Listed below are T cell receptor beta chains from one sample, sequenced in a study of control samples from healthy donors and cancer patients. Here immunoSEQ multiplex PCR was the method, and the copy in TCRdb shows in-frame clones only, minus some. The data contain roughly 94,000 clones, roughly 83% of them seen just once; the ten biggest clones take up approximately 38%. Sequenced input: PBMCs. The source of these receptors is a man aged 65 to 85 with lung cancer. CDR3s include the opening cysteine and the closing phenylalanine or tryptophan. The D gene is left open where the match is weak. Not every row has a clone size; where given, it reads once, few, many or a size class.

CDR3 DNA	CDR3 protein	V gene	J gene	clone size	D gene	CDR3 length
TGTGCCAGCAGCTTGAGGGGTGGGTACGAGCAGTACTTC	CASSLRGGYEQYF	TRBV11-3	TRBJ2-7	-	-	13
TGTGCCAGCAGCTTCCCGGGCAGCGCAACTAATGAAAAACTGTTTTTT	CASSFPGSATNEKLFF	TRBV11-2	TRBJ1-4	-	-	16
TGTGCCAGCAGCCCCGGACTACTCTACGAGCAGTACTTC	CASSPGLLYEQYF	TRBV9	TRBJ2-7	-	-	13
TGTGCCAGCAGCGCACATGACGGATACGAGCAGTACTTC	CASSAHDGYEQYF	TRBV9	TRBJ2-7	-	-	13
TGTGCCTGCCCGATTGCAGATACGCAGTATTTT	CACPIADTQYF	TRBV30	TRBJ2-3	-	-	11
TGTGCCAGCTCACCCTCGGGACAGAGAAGCTCCTATAATTCACCCCTCCACTTT	CASSPSGQRSSYNSPLHF	TRBV18	TRBJ1-6	once	TRBD1	18
TGTGCCTGGAGTGTACTATGGGGGACGGAGACCCAGTACTTC	CAWSVLWGTETQYF	TRBV30	TRBJ2-5	-	-	14
TGTGCCATCAGTGATTCCAAAGGGGAGCTGTTTTTT	CAISDSKGELFF	TRBV10-3	TRBJ2-2	-	-	12
TGCAGCGTTGCCCGGAACACTGAAGCTTTCTTT	CSVARNTEAFF	TRBV29-1	TRBJ1-1	-	-	11
TGTGCCAGCAGCTTGGCCGGGACAGGGGTCTACGAGCAGTACTTC	CASSLAGTGVYEQYF	TRBV5-4	TRBJ2-7	-	TRBD1	15
TGTGCCAGCAGCGCCCGACAGGGCTTCTCCTACGAGCAGTACTTC	CASSARQGFSYEQYF	TRBV7-8	TRBJ2-7	-	TRBD1	15
TGTGCCAGCAGTACTGGGAGCTCCTACGAGCAGTACTTC	CASSTGSSYEQYF	TRBV6-6	TRBJ2-7	-	-	13
TGTGCCAGCAGCCAAGAGTGGGGCGGGGAGCTGTTTTTT	CASSQEWGGELFF	TRBV14	TRBJ2-2	-	-	13
TGTGCCAGCAGGGTTAGGCTAAATGAAAAACTGTTTTTT	CASRVRLNEKLFF	TRBV6-5	TRBJ1-4	-	-	13
TGCGCCAGCAGCCTCGACACTAACTATGGCTACACCTTC	CASSLDTNYGYTF	TRBV23-1	TRBJ1-2	few	-	13
TGTGCCAGTAGTATAAATTTTGGGACAGGGTCCACGCAGTATTTT	CASSINFGTGSTQYF	TRBV19	TRBJ2-3	-	TRBD1	15
TGTGCCAGCAGCCAAGCCGGTCCCGGGACCTACAATGAGCAGTTCTTC	CASSQAGPGTYNEQFF	TRBV3-1/TRBV3-2	TRBJ2-1	-	-	16